This T cell receptor beta chain was found in a study of blood T cells in healthy people across ages. Healthy Russian Caucasian donors spanned ages about 6 to 95 years. Peripheral blood from each donor was collected in a volume of approximately 10 milliliters. RNA extraction gave at least 5 micrograms of total RNA per sample. Then a second PCR, running roughly 6 to 11 cycles, was carried out with a sample-barcoded 5' primer and a J-beta primer mix. TCRdb itself ran the 5' RACE reads through MiXCR, one entry per CDR3 protein. Seen here are nearly 800,000 distinct CDR3 sequences, roughly 50% observed once, and the top ten hold roughly 26%. Study-level points and caveats: Higher diversity, along with more naive CD4+ cells, distinguished long-lived donors from aged donors.

A word on this clonotype: Its antigen remains unidentified.

The germline V gene has CDR1 SGHTA and CDR2 FQGTGA. V lost 4 bases and J lost 7, with 8 bases in between. The CDR3 runs to 13 residues. The TCR sequence derives from a man between 35 and 55 years old in good health. J is TRBJ1-6 and V is TRBV7-3; D unclear. The material sequenced was blood. The CDR3 protein is CASSSGVNSPLHF. The CDR3 region has the DNA TGTGCCAGCAGCTCTGGAGTAAATTCACCCCTCCACTTT.